This TCR beta chain was sequenced for a study of blood T cell repertoires in COVID-19. As for the study in general: Specimens from acute and convalescent COVID-19 originated in the United States, Italy and Spain. T cells, B-cell-depleted T cells, or PBMCs provided the cDNA or gDNA that served as material.

In the original workflow: Reference gene primer amplification in the assay estimated nucleated cell counts. Generated by immunoSEQ multiplex PCR, the TCRdb table keeps only in-frame clones and is missing some. V and J calls and clone size are given by that table; D and trimming were obtained from the DNA. The repertoire holds roughly 66,000 clones, with around 92% as singletons. The sequenced sample was peripheral blood. This clonotype was obtained from a human donor with active COVID-19. The donor label of this sample is uncertain.

The chain's CDR3 is CASSLDRDTEAFF. DNA of the CDR3: TGTGCCAGCAGCTTGGACAGGGACACTGAAGCTTTCTTT. V is TRBV7-3 and J is TRBJ1-1; 8 bases line up with TRBD1. The CDR3 covers 13 residues. Trimming removed 3 bases from V and 3 bases from J; junction bases left unmatched: 0. The germline CDR1 and CDR2 sequences are SGHTA and FQGTGA. The whole variable domain, remainder taken from reference TRBV7-3 and TRBJ1-1, is GAGVSQTPSNKVTEKGKYVELRCDPISGHTALYWYRQSLGQGPEFLIYFQGTGAADDSGLPNDRFFAVRPEGSVSTLKIQRTERGDSAVYLCASSLDRDTEAFFGQGTRLTVV.